This entry features one TCR beta chain sequence. The sample originates from a study of T cell changes during pregnancy in multiple sclerosis. Germline V gene data show CDR1 as SGHDT and CDR2 as YYEEEE. The CDR3 is made up of 14 amino acids. J was trimmed by 10 bases and V by 0 bases; bases with no gene match: 7. Some clones are missing from TCRdb's copy, which holds only in-frame ones; the method was immunoSEQ multiplex PCR. The sample shows about 66,000 clones, around nine tenths of them seen only once. The sequencing used CD8+ T cells from peripheral blood mononuclear cells, collected before pregnancy. The chain employs TRBV5-6 and TRBJ2-3, with 8 bases identical to TRBD1. The sequence was collected from a female donor with multiple sclerosis, enrolled in a pregnancy study. Here the CDR3 reads CASSLGTGMGSQYF. CDR3 nucleotides: TGTGCCAGCAGCTTGGGGACAGGGATGGGTTCGCAGTATTTT.